This TCR beta chain was found in a study of identical twins. This CDR3 has 18 amino acids. Germline loops: CDR1 SQVTM, CDR2 ANQGSEA. With 1 base clipped from V and 0 bases from J, the junction kept 11 bases outside the gene matches. Notes on this clonotype: Its cognate antigen is unknown.

Via MiXCR, TCRdb re-called the 5' RACE reads, giving one row per CDR3 protein. Seen here are some 320,000 distinct CDR3 sequences, roughly 12% observed once, and the top ten hold 7.2%. The study's findings and limits: Shared out-of-frame alpha sequences (those common to twins) showed excess low generation probability. Recombination models fit unrelated individuals' TCR alpha sharing but underestimated twins'. The study drew conclusions from cross-sectional statistical analysis, not from following the same donors.

This sample also appeared in a second study, on yellow fever vaccine responses in identical twins.

Sequenced input: CD8+ T cells sorted from blood. The chain recombines TRBV29-1 with TRBJ2-5, with 10 positions matching TRBD2. The clonotype was recovered from a woman under 30 in good health. The CDR3 sequence is CSVEGGGLAGAYQETQYF. Written as DNA, the CDR3 is TGCAGCGTTGAAGGAGGCGGGCTAGCGGGGGCCTACCAAGAGACCCAGTACTTC.